One and the same sample provided the 18 T cell receptor beta chains below, sequenced in a study of blood T cell repertoires in COVID-19. Assay used: immunoSEQ multiplex PCR; TCRdb lists only in-frame clones, some missing. The sample has under 150,000 clones; over 75% are singletons. Specimen: peripheral blood. These receptors all stem from a man aged 45 to 65 with acute or convalescent COVID-19.

CDR3 nucleotide sequence: TGTGCCAGCAGTCCGAGCAGGGGTGCTGGGGCCAACGTCCTGACTTTC. Residues: CASSPSRGAGANVLTF. This sequence joins TRBV27 and TRBJ2-6, with D possibly matching TRBD1 (6 bases). CDR1 MNHEY and CDR2 SMNVEV come from the germline V gene (reference sequence). The ends were cut back, 5 bases at V and 2 bases at J, with 13 bases in the middle. The CDR3 runs 16 residues.

CDR3 in amino acids: CASSGIPGQGNTEAFF. CDR3 in DNA: TGTGCCAGCAGTGGAATACCGGGACAGGGGAACACTGAAGCTTTCTTT. V and J are TRBV6-1 and TRBJ1-1; 9 bases agree with TRBD1. V gave up 4 bases and J gave up 1 base; unmatched junction bases: 7. Germline V gene sequence: CDR1 MNHNS, CDR2 SASEGT. The CDR3 sequence is 16 residues long.

This clone occurred once. The chain joins TRBV20-1 to TRBJ2-7; D ambiguous. V lost 3 bases and J lost 2, with 14 bases in between. Germline CDR1 reads DFQATT; CDR2 reads SNEGSKA (reference sequence). The CDR3 totals 14 residues. The CDR3 nucleotides read TGCAGTGCTAGTAACCCAGTCCATCCCTACGAGCAGTACTTC. Protein sequence: CSASNPVHPYEQYF.

The chain combines TRBV3-1 (or the pseudogene TRBV3-2) with TRBJ2-5, with 7 bases identical to TRBD2. Germline lookup yields CDR1 LGHDT and CDR2 YNNKEL (reference sequence). The CDR3 runs 15 residues. The V segment lost 2 bases and the J segment 4 bases; nucleotides outside the gene matches: 7. The CDR3 protein is CASSQMGGGGETQYF. The CDR3 nucleotides read TGTGCCAGCAGCCAAATGGGCGGGGGAGGAGAGACCCAGTACTTC.

This chain joins TRBV7-3 and TRBJ2-2; 8 nucleotides line up with TRBD2. With 1 base clipped from V and 14 bases from J, the junction kept 3 bases outside the gene matches. This CDR3 is 12 amino acids long. Germline V gene data show CDR1 as SGHTA and CDR2 as FQGTGA. As DNA, the CDR3 is TGTGCCAGCAGCTTAAGCGGGAGGAAACTGTTTTTT. It translates to CASSLSGRKLFF.

V and J are TRBV27 and TRBJ1-5; D may be TRBD1 (6 bases). CDR3 length: 17 residues. Trimming removed 3 bases at V and 5 bases at J, with 20 bases between. The germline CDR1 and CDR2 sequences are MNHEY and SMNVEV (reference sequence). The CDR3 protein is CASSFSGTLRSHQPQHF. DNA of the CDR3: TGTGCCAGCAGTTTTTCCGGGACATTAAGGTCGCATCAGCCCCAGCATTTT.

This chain uses TRBV7-8 with TRBJ1-3, with D unresolved. CDR1 and CDR2 (germline): SGHVS, FQNEAQ. The CDR3 has 13 amino acids. The V and J ends lost 2 bases and 2 bases respectively, with 4 bases between them. The CDR3 nucleotides read TGTGCCAGCAGCTTACGCGCTGGAAACACCATATATTTT. Translating gives CASSLRAGNTIYF.

This chain joins TRBV19 and TRBJ2-3; D is possibly TRBD1 (6 bases). V gave up 3 bases and J gave up 2 bases, with 12 bases separating them. The CDR3 sequence is 15 residues long. The germline V gene has CDR1 LNHDA and CDR2 SQIVND (reference sequence). The CDR3 loop is CASSIGTKITDTQYF. The CDR3 DNA reads TGTGCCAGTAGTATCGGGACAAAGATCACAGATACGCAGTATTTT.

This clone has just a few counts. The chain employs TRBV6-6 and TRBJ2-4; D might be TRBD2 (5 bases). Trimming cost V 2 bases and J 8 bases, with 10 bases left between them. CDR1 is MNHNY, CDR2 SVGAGI, per germline (reference sequence). This CDR3 comprises 13 residues. The CDR3 region has the DNA TGTGCCAGCAGTTACCCCCCGGAGGACATTCAGTACTTC. It codes for CASSYPPEDIQYF.

The chain is built from TRBV29-1 and TRBJ2-2, with a possible D match to TRBD1 (6 bases). Deletions cut 6 bases from V and 7 bases from J, with 21 bases between. In germline, CDR1 is SQVTM, CDR2 ANQGSEA. This CDR3 contains 15 residues. CDR3 protein: CSVALGTYSIGELFF. CDR3 bases: TGCAGCGTGGCTCTAGGGACATACTCGATCGGGGAGCTGTTTTTT.

The chain recombines TRBV5-4 with TRBJ1-2; TRBD1 agrees at 7 bases. CDR3 length: 15 residues. Germline V gene sequence: CDR1 SGHNT, CDR2 YYREEE (reference sequence). After removal of 3 bases from V and 1 base from J, the junction contained 6 bases not matched to a gene. In DNA form, the CDR3 reads TGTGCCAGCAGCTCATCGACAGGGCATAACTATGGCTACACCTTC. Translated, it gives CASSSSTGHNYGYTF. The full variable domain, its missing parts supplied by reference TRBV5-4 and TRBJ1-2, is ETGVTQSPTHLIKTRGQQVTLRCSSQSGHNTVSWYQQALGQGPQFIFQYYREEENGRGNFPPRFSGLQFPNYSSELNVNALELDDSALYLCASSSSTGHNYGYTFGSGTRLTVV.

The V call is TRBV28, the J call TRBJ1-5; D unclear. This CDR3 spans 15 amino acids. Between the trimmed V and J ends, which lost 8 bases and 0 bases, there was a span of 14 bases. Germline V gives CDR1 MDHEN, CDR2 SYDVKM. CDR3: CASHTAQVSNQPQHF. For the CDR3, the DNA is TGTGCCAGCCATACCGCGCAGGTTAGCAATCAGCCCCAGCATTTT.

The gene calls are TRBV19 and TRBJ1-2, with unresolved D. V was cut by 5 bases and J by 0 bases, with 13 bases left in between. The CDR3 spans 15 residues. CDR1 and CDR2 (germline): LNHDA, SQIVND (reference sequence). CDR3 protein: CASSETLAANYGYTF. In DNA, the CDR3 is TGTGCCAGTAGTGAGACCCTGGCGGCTAACTATGGCTACACCTTC.

Only a few counts were recorded for this clone. J is TRBJ1-1 and V is TRBV3-1 (or the pseudogene TRBV3-2); D is unclear. The CDR3 covers 12 residues. Germline CDR1 is LGHDT and CDR2 is YNNKEL (reference sequence). Trimming left V 4 bases short and J 2 bases short, with 5 bases between. The CDR3 sequence: CASSLTNTEAFF. DNA of the CDR3: TGTGCCAGCAGCCTCACTAACACTGAAGCTTTCTTT.

This clone appeared a few times. The CDR3 sequence: CASSFFLPLRNEQFF. In nucleotides, the CDR3 is TGTGCCAGCAGTTTCTTCCTGCCTTTGAGAAATGAGCAGTTCTTC. The chain links TRBV27 to TRBJ2-1; D gene ambiguous. The CDR3 runs to 15 residues. Per germline, CDR1 MNHEY and CDR2 SMNVEV (reference sequence). V was pared by 3 bases and J by 7 bases, with 16 bases between.

This chain connects TRBV14 to TRBJ2-3; D is perhaps TRBD2 (6 bases). The germline V gene has CDR1 SGHDN and CDR2 FVKESK. The CDR3 runs to 14 residues. Trimming removed 6 bases from V and 5 bases from J, with 15 bases in between. CDR3 nucleotides: TGTGCCAGCAGACCCGCCGGGGGAAGAGATACGCAGTATTTT. Encoded protein: CASRPAGGRDTQYF.

This clone was found once. The V gene is TRBV10-3, the J gene TRBJ2-2, with D possibly matching TRBD1 (6 bases). This CDR3 contains 16 residues. Germline CDR1 reads ENHRY; CDR2 reads SYGVKD. Trimming stripped 10 bases from V and 0 bases from J, with 18 bases between. The CDR3 sequence is CATMVQGLTNTGELFF. DNA for the CDR3: TGTGCCACCATGGTCCAGGGGCTCACGAACACCGGGGAGCTGTTTTTT.

J is TRBJ2-3 and V is TRBV6-5; 7 bases are shared with TRBD1. Germline assignment: CDR1 MNHEY and CDR2 SVGAGI. V trimming: 5 bases; J trimming: 4 bases; junction bases outside the gene matches: 9. The CDR3 spans 15 residues. The CDR3 region is CASSISGTVPDTQYF. The CDR3 region has the DNA TGTGCCAGCAGTATATCCGGGACAGTTCCAGATACGCAGTATTTT.